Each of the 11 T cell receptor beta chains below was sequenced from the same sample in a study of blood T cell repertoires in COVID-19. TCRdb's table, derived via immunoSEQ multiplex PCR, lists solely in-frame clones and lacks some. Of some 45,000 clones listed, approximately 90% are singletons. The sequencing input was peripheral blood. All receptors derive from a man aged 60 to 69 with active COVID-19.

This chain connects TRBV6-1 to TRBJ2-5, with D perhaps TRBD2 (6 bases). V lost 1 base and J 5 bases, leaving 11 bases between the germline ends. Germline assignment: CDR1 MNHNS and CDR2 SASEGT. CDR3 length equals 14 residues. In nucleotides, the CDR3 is TGTGCCAGCAGTGAAGGCGGAGGGGCCGAGACCCAGTACTTC. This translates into CASSEGGGAETQYF.

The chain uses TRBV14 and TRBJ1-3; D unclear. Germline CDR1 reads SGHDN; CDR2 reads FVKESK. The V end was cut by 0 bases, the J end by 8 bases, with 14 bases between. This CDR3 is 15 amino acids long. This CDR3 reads CASSQDSEGWDTIYF. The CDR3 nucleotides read TGTGCCAGCAGCCAAGATTCGGAGGGCTGGGACACCATATATTTT.

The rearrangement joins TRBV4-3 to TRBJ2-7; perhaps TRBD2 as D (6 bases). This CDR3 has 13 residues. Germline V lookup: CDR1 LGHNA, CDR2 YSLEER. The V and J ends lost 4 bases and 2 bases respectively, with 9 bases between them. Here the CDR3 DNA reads TGCGCCAGCAGCCCCCCGGGAGCCTACGAGCAGTACTTC. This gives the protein CASSPPGAYEQYF.

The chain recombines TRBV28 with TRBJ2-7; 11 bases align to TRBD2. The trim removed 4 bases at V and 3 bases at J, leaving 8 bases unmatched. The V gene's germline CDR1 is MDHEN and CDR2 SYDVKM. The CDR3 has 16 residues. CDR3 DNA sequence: TGTGCCAGCAGTTCCCGCGGGACTAGCGGATACTACGAGCAGTACTTC. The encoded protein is CASSSRGTSGYYEQYF.

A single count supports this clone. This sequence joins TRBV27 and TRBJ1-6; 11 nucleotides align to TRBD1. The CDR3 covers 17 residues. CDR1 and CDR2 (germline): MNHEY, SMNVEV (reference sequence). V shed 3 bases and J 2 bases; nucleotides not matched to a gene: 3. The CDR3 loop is CASSFRGQGAYNSPLHF. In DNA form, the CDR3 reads TGTGCCAGCAGTTTCCGGGGACAGGGGGCCTATAATTCACCCCTCCACTTT.

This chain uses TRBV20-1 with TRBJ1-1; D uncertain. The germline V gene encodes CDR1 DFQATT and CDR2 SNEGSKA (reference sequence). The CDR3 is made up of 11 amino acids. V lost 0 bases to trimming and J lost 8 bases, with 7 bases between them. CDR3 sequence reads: CSARDGEEAFF. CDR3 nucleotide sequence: TGCAGTGCTAGAGATGGAGAAGAAGCTTTCTTT.

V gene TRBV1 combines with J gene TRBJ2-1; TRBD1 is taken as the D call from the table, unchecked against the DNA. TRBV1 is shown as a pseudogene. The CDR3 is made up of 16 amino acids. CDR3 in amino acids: CTSSHSVYPQGSEQFF. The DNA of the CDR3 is TGCACCAGCAGCCATTCGGTGTACCCACAGGGGAGTGAGCAGTTCTTC.

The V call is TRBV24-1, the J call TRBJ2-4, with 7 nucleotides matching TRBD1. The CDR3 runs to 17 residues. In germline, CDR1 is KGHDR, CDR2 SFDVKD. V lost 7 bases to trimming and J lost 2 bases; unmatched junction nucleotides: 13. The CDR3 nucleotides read TGTGCCACCAGGGCTAGATCAACAGGGGAAACCAAAAACATTCAGTACTTC. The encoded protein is CATRARSTGETKNIQYF.

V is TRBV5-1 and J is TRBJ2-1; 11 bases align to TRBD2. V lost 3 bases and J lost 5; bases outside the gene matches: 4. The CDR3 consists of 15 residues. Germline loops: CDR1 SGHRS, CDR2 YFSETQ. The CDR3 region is CASSSLAGVNNEQFF. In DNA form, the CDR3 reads TGCGCCAGCAGCTCACTAGCGGGGGTCAACAATGAGCAGTTCTTC. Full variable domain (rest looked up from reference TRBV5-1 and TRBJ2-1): KAGVTQTPRYLIKTRGQQVTLSCSPISGHRSVSWYQQTPGQGLQFLFEYFSETQRNKGNFPGRFSGRQFSNSRSEMNVSTLELGDSALYLCASSSLAGVNNEQFFGPGTRLTVL.

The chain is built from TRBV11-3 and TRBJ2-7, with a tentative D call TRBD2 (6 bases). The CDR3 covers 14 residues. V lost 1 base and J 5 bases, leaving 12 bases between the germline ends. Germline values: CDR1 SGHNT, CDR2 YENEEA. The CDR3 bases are TGTGCCAGCAGCTTAGGCGGGACCCAGGACGAGCAGTACTTC. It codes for CASSLGGTQDEQYF. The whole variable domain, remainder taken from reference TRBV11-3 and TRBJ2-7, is EAGVVQSPRYKIIEKKQPVAFWCNPISGHNTLYWYLQNLGQGPELLIRYENEEAVDDSQLPKDRFSAERLKGVDSTLKIQPAELGDSAVYLCASSLGGTQDEQYFGPGTRLTVT.

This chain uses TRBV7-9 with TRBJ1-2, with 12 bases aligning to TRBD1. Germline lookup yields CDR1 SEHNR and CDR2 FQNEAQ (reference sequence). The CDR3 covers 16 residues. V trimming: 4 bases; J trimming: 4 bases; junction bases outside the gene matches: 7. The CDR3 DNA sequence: TGTGCCAGCAGCTCGGGACAGGGGGCTACTAGCTATGGCTACACCTTC. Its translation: CASSSGQGATSYGYTF.